These T cell receptor beta chains were read from a single sample in a study of blood T cell repertoires in COVID-19. Clones were read by immunoSEQ multiplex PCR, and TCRdb kept only the in-frame ones, dropping some. The table records approximately 260,000 clones, approximately 85% of them present only once. Sequenced: peripheral blood. The receptor source for this set is a woman aged 70-85 years with acute or convalescent COVID-19. The CDR3 runs from the conserved cysteine through the conserved F or W. The order of the fields is D gene, J gene, clone size, V gene, CDR3 protein, CDR3 DNA. The D gene is left open where the match is weak. Clone size is given for some rows only: seen once, a few or many times, or a class if the clone is expanded.

d_gene: NA; j_gene: TRBJ2-5; abundance: NA; v_gene: TRBV19; CDR3aa: CASSYTRGETQYF; CDR3nt: TGTGCCAGTTCCTATACTAGGGGGGAGACCCAGTACTTC
d_gene: NA; j_gene: TRBJ2-1; abundance: NA; v_gene: TRBV24-1; CDR3aa: CAIGGSYNEQFF; CDR3nt: TGTGCCATCGGGGGCTCCTACAATGAGCAGTTCTTC
d_gene: TRBD1; j_gene: TRBJ1-2; abundance: NA; v_gene: TRBV18; CDR3aa: CASSTGRDRGNGYTF; CDR3nt: TGTGCCAGCTCAACGGGACGTGACAGGGGGAATGGCTACACCTTC
d_gene: NA; j_gene: TRBJ1-2; abundance: NA; v_gene: TRBV24-1; CDR3aa: CATSDHTGLYGYTF; CDR3nt: TGTGCCACCAGTGACCATACAGGGCTCTATGGCTACACCTTC
d_gene: NA; j_gene: TRBJ2-1; abundance: NA; v_gene: TRBV29-1; CDR3aa: CSVPSAQTPYNEQFF; CDR3nt: TGCAGCGTCCCCTCCGCCCAAACACCCTACAATGAGCAGTTCTTC
d_gene: NA; j_gene: TRBJ1-4; abundance: NA; v_gene: TRBV6-5; CDR3aa: CASSTSTGKEEKLFF; CDR3nt: NA
d_gene: NA; j_gene: TRBJ1-5; abundance: NA; v_gene: TRBV15; CDR3aa: CATTAFVGQPQHF; CDR3nt: TGTGCCACCACTGCGTTTGTTGGTCAGCCCCAGCATTTT
d_gene: NA; j_gene: TRBJ1-6; abundance: NA; v_gene: TRBV4-1; CDR3aa: CASSQRSLGGSYNSPLHF; CDR3nt: TGCGCCAGCAGCCAAAGGTCGCTAGGGGGTTCCTATAATTCACCCCTCCACTTT
d_gene: TRBD1; j_gene: TRBJ2-2; abundance: once; v_gene: TRBV6-5; CDR3aa: CASSPDRGRAGELFF; CDR3nt: TGTGCCAGCAGTCCGGACAGGGGAAGGGCCGGGGAGCTGTTTTTT
d_gene: NA; j_gene: TRBJ1-1; abundance: NA; v_gene: TRBV7-9; CDR3aa: CASSLGAGTEAFF; CDR3nt: TGTGCCAGCAGCTTAGGGGCCGGCACTGAAGCTTTCTTT
d_gene: TRBD1; j_gene: TRBJ1-2; abundance: NA; v_gene: TRBV2; CDR3aa: CASSEVTGLGYGYTF; CDR3nt: TGTGCCAGCAGTGAAGTGACAGGGCTAGGCTATGGCTACACCTTC
d_gene: TRBD1; j_gene: TRBJ1-6; abundance: NA; v_gene: TRBV5-1; CDR3aa: CASSLAAGGGSPLHF; CDR3nt: TGCGCCAGCAGCTTGGCGGCAGGGGGCGGTTCACCCCTCCACTTT
d_gene: NA; j_gene: TRBJ2-1; abundance: NA; v_gene: TRBV19; CDR3aa: CASSTPLAGLSDEQFF; CDR3nt: TGTGCCAGTAGTACCCCCCTCGCGGGGCTTAGCGATGAGCAGTTCTTC
d_gene: NA; j_gene: TRBJ2-3; abundance: once; v_gene: TRBV5-1; CDR3aa: CASSLSTYTDTQYF; CDR3nt: TGCGCCAGCAGCCTATCAACTTACACAGATACGCAGTATTTT
d_gene: TRBD1; j_gene: TRBJ1-3; abundance: NA; v_gene: TRBV4-1; CDR3aa: CASSQNRGISVNTIYF; CDR3nt: TGCGCCAGCAGCCAAAACAGGGGGATCTCCGTAAACACCATATATTTT
d_gene: NA; j_gene: TRBJ1-1; abundance: NA; v_gene: TRBV3-1/TRBV3-2; CDR3aa: CASSLSRGNTEAFF; CDR3nt: TGTGCCAGCAGCCTATCCAGGGGGAACACTGAAGCTTTCTTT
d_gene: NA; j_gene: TRBJ1-1; abundance: NA; v_gene: TRBV5-1; CDR3aa: CASSLGPERNTEAFF; CDR3nt: TGCGCCAGCAGCTTGGGACCTGAGCGGAACACTGAAGCTTTCTTT
d_gene: NA; j_gene: TRBJ1-4; abundance: few; v_gene: TRBV10-2; CDR3aa: CASTPGGLGKLFF; CDR3nt: TGCGCCAGCACCCCGGGAGGGCTAGGAAAACTGTTTTTT
d_gene: TRBD1; j_gene: TRBJ1-1; abundance: NA; v_gene: TRBV5-1; CDR3aa: CASSGQGNTEAFF; CDR3nt: TGCGCCAGCAGCGGACAGGGCAACACTGAAGCTTTCTTT
d_gene: NA; j_gene: TRBJ2-2; abundance: NA; v_gene: TRBV5-1; CDR3aa: CASSLPAPGGELFF; CDR3nt: TGCGCCAGCAGCTTGCCGGCTCCAGGCGGGGAGCTGTTTTTT
d_gene: TRBD2; j_gene: TRBJ2-3; abundance: NA; v_gene: TRBV20-1; CDR3aa: CSASSASGGTSTDTQYF; CDR3nt: TGCAGTGCTAGTAGCGCTAGCGGGGGGACCAGCACAGATACGCAGTATTTT
d_gene: NA; j_gene: TRBJ1-2; abundance: NA; v_gene: TRBV5-5; CDR3aa: CASSLTGRTNYGYTF; CDR3nt: TGTGCCAGCAGCCTGACAGGCAGGACAAACTATGGCTACACCTTC
d_gene: TRBD2; j_gene: TRBJ2-1; abundance: NA; v_gene: TRBV7-6; CDR3aa: CASSLLGSGGDNEQFF; CDR3nt: TGTGCCAGCAGCTTATTGGGTAGCGGGGGGGACAATGAGCAGTTCTTC
d_gene: TRBD1; j_gene: TRBJ1-2; abundance: NA; v_gene: TRBV6-4; CDR3aa: CASRRTGDPGYTF; CDR3nt: TGTGCCAGCAGGCGGACAGGCGACCCCGGCTACACCTTC
d_gene: NA; j_gene: TRBJ1-2; abundance: NA; v_gene: TRBV6-4; CDR3aa: CASSELTAPFTNYGYTF; CDR3nt: TGTGCCAGCAGTGAATTGACAGCACCCTTCACTAACTATGGCTACACCTTC
d_gene: TRBD2; j_gene: TRBJ2-2; abundance: NA; v_gene: TRBV15; CDR3aa: CATGQGLDTGELFF; CDR3nt: TGTGCCACCGGCCAGGGACTAGACACCGGGGAGCTGTTTTTT
d_gene: NA; j_gene: TRBJ1-2; abundance: NA; v_gene: TRBV4-1; CDR3aa: CASSPLAGFYGYTF; CDR3nt: TGCGCCAGCAGCCCTCTGGCGGGTTTCTATGGCTACACCTTC
d_gene: NA; j_gene: TRBJ1-2; abundance: NA; v_gene: TRBV20-1; CDR3aa: CSGGRNYGYTF; CDR3nt: TGCAGTGGGGGCAGAAACTATGGCTACACCTTC
d_gene: NA; j_gene: TRBJ1-1; abundance: NA; v_gene: TRBV2; CDR3aa: CASSPRRLNTEAFF; CDR3nt: TGTGCCAGCAGCCCCCGCAGGTTAAACACTGAAGCTTTCTTT
d_gene: NA; j_gene: TRBJ2-1; abundance: NA; v_gene: TRBV16; CDR3aa: CASSPATRDEQFF; CDR3nt: TGTGCCAGCAGTCCTGCGACTAGGGATGAGCAGTTCTTC
d_gene: NA; j_gene: TRBJ2-2; abundance: NA; v_gene: TRBV10-3; CDR3aa: CAISDRGKDTGELFF; CDR3nt: TGTGCCATCAGTGACAGGGGAAAGGACACCGGGGAGCTGTTTTTT
d_gene: NA; j_gene: TRBJ1-6; abundance: NA; v_gene: TRBV5-4; CDR3aa: CASSSDRVNSPLHF; CDR3nt: TGTGCCAGCAGCTCGGACAGAGTTAATTCACCCCTCCACTTT
d_gene: NA; j_gene: TRBJ1-1; abundance: NA; v_gene: TRBV5-1; CDR3aa: CASSLDSRPVPEAFF; CDR3nt: TGCGCCAGCAGCTTGGATTCACGTCCGGTCCCTGAAGCTTTCTTT
d_gene: NA; j_gene: TRBJ1-6; abundance: once; v_gene: TRBV3-1/TRBV3-2; CDR3aa: CASSPPNGPLHF; CDR3nt: TGTGCCAGCAGCCCCCCCAACGGGCCCCTCCACTTT
d_gene: TRBD1; j_gene: TRBJ2-2; abundance: NA; v_gene: TRBV6-1; CDR3aa: CASSGTGTGNTGELFF; CDR3nt: TGTGCCAGCAGTGGCACGGGGACAGGGAACACCGGGGAGCTGTTTTTT
d_gene: TRBD1; j_gene: TRBJ1-4; abundance: NA; v_gene: TRBV5-4; CDR3aa: CASSLGGQGTTNEKLFF; CDR3nt: TGTGCCAGCAGCTTGGGGGGACAGGGGACCACTAATGAAAAACTGTTTTTT
d_gene: NA; j_gene: TRBJ1-1; abundance: NA; v_gene: TRBV2; CDR3aa: CASSVVGGTEAFF; CDR3nt: TGTGCCAGCAGTGTGGTAGGGGGCACTGAAGCTTTCTTT
d_gene: TRBD1; j_gene: TRBJ2-7; abundance: NA; v_gene: TRBV2; CDR3aa: CAIRTGAFDEQYF; CDR3nt: TGTGCCATCCGGACAGGGGCGTTCGACGAGCAGTACTTC
d_gene: NA; j_gene: TRBJ1-1; abundance: NA; v_gene: TRBV15; CDR3aa: CATRDIFYTEAFF; CDR3nt: TGTGCCACCAGGGACATCTTTTACACTGAAGCTTTCTTT
d_gene: TRBD1; j_gene: TRBJ1-5; abundance: NA; v_gene: TRBV19; CDR3aa: CASSIFGTGGAEALPQHF; CDR3nt: TGTGCCAGTAGTATATTCGGGACAGGGGGCGCGGAGGCCTTGCCCCAGCATTTT
d_gene: NA; j_gene: TRBJ1-6; abundance: NA; v_gene: TRBV3-1/TRBV3-2; CDR3aa: CASSQGSGGSYNSPLHF; CDR3nt: TGTGCCAGCAGCCAAGGGTCCGGGGGCTCCTATAATTCACCCCTCCACTTT
d_gene: TRBD1; j_gene: TRBJ2-3; abundance: once; v_gene: TRBV10-3; CDR3aa: CAVTGADTQYF; CDR3nt: TGTGCCGTCACAGGGGCAGATACGCAGTATTTT
d_gene: TRBD2; j_gene: TRBJ2-7; abundance: once; v_gene: TRBV7-8; CDR3aa: CASSLVALSSSGGYSYEQYF; CDR3nt: TGTGCCAGCAGCTTAGTCGCATTATCGTCTAGCGGGGGGTATTCCTACGAGCAGTACTTC
d_gene: TRBD2; j_gene: TRBJ2-1; abundance: NA; v_gene: TRBV24-1; CDR3aa: CATGGGPRANEQFF; CDR3nt: TGTGCCACGGGCGGGGGACCTCGGGCCAATGAGCAGTTCTTC
d_gene: TRBD1; j_gene: TRBJ1-4; abundance: NA; v_gene: TRBV7-2; CDR3aa: CASSSTGGNEKLFF; CDR3nt: TGTGCCAGCAGCTCAACAGGGGGAAATGAAAAACTGTTTTTT
d_gene: NA; j_gene: TRBJ1-6; abundance: NA; v_gene: TRBV11-2; CDR3aa: CASSWRRGMSSYNSPLHF; CDR3nt: TGTGCCAGCAGCTGGAGGCGGGGGATGAGCTCCTATAATTCACCCCTCCACTTT
d_gene: NA; j_gene: TRBJ1-1; abundance: few; v_gene: TRBV19; CDR3aa: CASSMDPGSTEAFF; CDR3nt: TGTGCCAGTAGTATGGACCCTGGGAGCACTGAAGCTTTCTTT